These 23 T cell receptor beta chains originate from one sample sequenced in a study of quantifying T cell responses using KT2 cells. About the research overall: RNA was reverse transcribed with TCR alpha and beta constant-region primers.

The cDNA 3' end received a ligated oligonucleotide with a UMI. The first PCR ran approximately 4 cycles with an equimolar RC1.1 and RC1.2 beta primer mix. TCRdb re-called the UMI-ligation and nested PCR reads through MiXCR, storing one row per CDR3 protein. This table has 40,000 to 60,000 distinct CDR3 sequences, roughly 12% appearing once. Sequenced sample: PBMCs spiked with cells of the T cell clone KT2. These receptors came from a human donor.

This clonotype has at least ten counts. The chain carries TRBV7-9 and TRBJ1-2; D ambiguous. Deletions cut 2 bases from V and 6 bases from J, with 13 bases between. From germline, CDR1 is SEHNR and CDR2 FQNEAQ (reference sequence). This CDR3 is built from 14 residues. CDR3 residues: CASSLNSPAHGYTF. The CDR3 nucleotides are TGTGCCAGCAGCTTAAACAGCCCGGCTCATGGCTACACCTTC.

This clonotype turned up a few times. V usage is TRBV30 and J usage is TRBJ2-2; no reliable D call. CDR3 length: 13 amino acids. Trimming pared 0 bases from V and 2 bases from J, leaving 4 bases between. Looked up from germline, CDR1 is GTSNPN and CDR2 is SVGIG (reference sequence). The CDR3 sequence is CAWSVRNTGELFF. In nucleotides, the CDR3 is TGTGCCTGGAGTGTAAGAAACACCGGGGAGCTGTTTTTT.

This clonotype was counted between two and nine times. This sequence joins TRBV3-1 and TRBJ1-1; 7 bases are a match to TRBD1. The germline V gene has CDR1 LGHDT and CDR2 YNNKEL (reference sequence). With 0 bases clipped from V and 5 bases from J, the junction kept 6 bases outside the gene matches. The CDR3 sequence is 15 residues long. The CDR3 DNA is TGTGCCAGCAGCCAAGAAGGGGGCGCGTGGACTGAAGCTTTCTTT. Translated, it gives CASSQEGGAWTEAFF.

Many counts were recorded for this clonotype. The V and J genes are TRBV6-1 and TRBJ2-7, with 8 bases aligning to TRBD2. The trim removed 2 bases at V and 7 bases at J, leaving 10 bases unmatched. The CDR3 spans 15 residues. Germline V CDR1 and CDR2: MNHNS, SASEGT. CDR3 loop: CASSERTSGGAEQYF. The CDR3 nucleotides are TGTGCCAGCAGTGAAAGAACTAGCGGCGGGGCGGAGCAGTACTTC.

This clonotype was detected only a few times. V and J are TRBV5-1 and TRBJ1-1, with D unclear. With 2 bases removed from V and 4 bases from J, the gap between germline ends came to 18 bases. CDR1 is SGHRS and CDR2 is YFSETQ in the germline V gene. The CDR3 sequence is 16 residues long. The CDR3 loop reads CASSFEGRVGTTEAFF. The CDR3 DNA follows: TGCGCCAGCAGCTTCGAGGGTAGGGTTGGTACCACTGAAGCTTTCTTT.

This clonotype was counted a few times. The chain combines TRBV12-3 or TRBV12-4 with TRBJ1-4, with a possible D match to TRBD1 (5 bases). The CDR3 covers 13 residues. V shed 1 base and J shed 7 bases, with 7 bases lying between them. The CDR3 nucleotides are TGTGCCAGCAGTTTAGGGCAGGGTGAAAAACTGTTTTTT. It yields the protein CASSLGQGEKLFF.

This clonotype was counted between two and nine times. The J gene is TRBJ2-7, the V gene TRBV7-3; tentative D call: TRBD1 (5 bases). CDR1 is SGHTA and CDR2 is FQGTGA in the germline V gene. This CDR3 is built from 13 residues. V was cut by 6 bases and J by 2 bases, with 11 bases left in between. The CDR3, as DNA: TGTGCCAGCAGTTTCGCCAGGGCCTACGAGCAGTACTTC. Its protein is CASSFARAYEQYF.

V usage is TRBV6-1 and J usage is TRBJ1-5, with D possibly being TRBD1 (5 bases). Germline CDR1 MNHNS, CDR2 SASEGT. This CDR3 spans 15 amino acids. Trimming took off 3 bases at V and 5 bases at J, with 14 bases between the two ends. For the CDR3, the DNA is TGTGCCAGCAGTGATGGGATAGGGGCCTATCAGCCCCAGCATTTT. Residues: CASSDGIGAYQPQHF.

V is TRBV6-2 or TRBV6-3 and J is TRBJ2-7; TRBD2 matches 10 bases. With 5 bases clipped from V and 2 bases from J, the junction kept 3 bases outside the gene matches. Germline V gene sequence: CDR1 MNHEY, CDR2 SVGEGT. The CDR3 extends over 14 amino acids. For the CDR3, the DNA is TGTGCCAGCAGTCGAGCGGGAGGGCCCTACGAGCAGTACTTC. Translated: CASSRAGGPYEQYF.

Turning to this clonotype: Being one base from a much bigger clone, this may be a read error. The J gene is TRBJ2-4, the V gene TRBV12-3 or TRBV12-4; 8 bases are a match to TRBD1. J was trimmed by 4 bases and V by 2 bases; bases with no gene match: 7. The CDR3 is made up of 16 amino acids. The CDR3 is CASSLTGGKLKNIQYF. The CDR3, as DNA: TGTGCCAGCAGTTTAACAGGGGGGAAATTAAAAAACATTCAGTACTTC.

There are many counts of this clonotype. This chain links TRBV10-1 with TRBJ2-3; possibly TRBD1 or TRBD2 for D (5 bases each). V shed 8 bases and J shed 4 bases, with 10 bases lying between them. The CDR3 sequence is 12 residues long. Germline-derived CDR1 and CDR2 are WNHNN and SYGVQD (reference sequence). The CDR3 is CASGMGADTQYF. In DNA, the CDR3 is TGCGCCAGCGGGATGGGGGCAGATACGCAGTATTTT.

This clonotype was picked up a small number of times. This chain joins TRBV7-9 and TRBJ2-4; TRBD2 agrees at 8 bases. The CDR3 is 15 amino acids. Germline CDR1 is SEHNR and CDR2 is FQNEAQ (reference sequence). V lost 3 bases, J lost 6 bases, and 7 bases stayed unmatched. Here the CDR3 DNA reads TGTGCCAGCAGCTTTTTAGGCGGGACTAGAAACATTCAGTACTTC. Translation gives CASSFLGGTRNIQYF.

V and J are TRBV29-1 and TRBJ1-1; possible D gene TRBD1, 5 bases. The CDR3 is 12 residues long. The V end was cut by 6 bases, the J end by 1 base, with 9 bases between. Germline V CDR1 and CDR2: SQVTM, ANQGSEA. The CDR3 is CSVIGQNTEAFF. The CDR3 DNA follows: TGCAGCGTCATCGGACAGAACACTGAAGCTTTCTTT. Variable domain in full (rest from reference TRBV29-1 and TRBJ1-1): SAVISQKPSRDICQRGTSLTIQCQVDSQVTMMFWYRQQPGQSLTLIATANQGSEATYESGFVIDKFPISRPNLTFSTLTVSNMSPEDSSIYLCSVIGQNTEAFFGQGTRLTVV.

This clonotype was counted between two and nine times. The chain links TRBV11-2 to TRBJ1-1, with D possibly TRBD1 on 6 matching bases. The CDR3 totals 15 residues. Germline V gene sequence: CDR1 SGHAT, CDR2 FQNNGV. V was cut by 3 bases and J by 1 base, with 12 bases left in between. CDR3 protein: CASSFSTRGNTEAFF. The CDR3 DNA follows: TGTGCCAGCAGCTTCTCAACCAGGGGGAACACTGAAGCTTTCTTT.

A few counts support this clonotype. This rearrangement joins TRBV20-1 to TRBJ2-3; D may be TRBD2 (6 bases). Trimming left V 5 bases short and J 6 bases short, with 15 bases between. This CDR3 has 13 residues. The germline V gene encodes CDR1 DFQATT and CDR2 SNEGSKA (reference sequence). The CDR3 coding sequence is TGCAGTGCTTATCGGGGGTCTGAGGATACGCAGTATTTT. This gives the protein CSAYRGSEDTQYF.

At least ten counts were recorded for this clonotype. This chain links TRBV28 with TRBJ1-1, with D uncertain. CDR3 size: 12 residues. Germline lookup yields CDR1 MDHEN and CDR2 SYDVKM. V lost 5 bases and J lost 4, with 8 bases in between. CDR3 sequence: CASSQETTEAFF. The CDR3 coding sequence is TGTGCCAGCAGTCAGGAGACCACTGAAGCTTTCTTT.

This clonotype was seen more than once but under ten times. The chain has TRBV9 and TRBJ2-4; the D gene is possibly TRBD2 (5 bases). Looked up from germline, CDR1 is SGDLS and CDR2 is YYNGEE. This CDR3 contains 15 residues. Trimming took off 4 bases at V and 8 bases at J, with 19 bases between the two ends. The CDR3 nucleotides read TGTGCCAGCAGCCCCACTAGGGTCTCGTGTGACATTCAGTACTTC. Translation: CASSPTRVSCDIQYF.

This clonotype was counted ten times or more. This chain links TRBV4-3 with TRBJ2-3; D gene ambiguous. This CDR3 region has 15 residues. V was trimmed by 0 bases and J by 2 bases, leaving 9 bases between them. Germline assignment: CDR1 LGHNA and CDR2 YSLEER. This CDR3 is CASSQDLGYTDTQYF. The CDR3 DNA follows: TGCGCCAGCAGCCAAGATCTGGGCTACACAGATACGCAGTATTTT.

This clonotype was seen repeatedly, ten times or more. CDR3 DNA: TGTGCCACCAGCAGTACGGGGGACACAGATACGCAGTATTTT. This gives the protein CATSSTGDTDTQYF. This sequence joins TRBV15 and TRBJ2-3; the D gene is possibly TRBD2 (6 bases). V lost 3 bases, J lost 2 bases, and 9 bases lay in between. The CDR3 totals 14 residues. Germline CDR1 reads LNHNV; CDR2 reads YYDKDF (reference sequence).

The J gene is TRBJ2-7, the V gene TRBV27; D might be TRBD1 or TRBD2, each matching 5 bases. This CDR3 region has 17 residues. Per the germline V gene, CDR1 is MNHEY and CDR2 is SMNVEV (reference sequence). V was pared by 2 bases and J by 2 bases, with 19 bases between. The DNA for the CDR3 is TGTGCCAGCAGTTTAGAATCCGGCCCGGGGCGGGCCTACGAGCAGTACTTC. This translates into CASSLESGPGRAYEQYF.

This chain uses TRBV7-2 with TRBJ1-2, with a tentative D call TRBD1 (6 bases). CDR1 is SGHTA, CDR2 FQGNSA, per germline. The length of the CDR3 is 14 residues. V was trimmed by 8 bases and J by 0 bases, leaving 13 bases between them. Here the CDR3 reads CASLMGHTNYGYTF. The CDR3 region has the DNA TGTGCCAGCCTCATGGGACATACTAACTATGGCTACACCTTC.

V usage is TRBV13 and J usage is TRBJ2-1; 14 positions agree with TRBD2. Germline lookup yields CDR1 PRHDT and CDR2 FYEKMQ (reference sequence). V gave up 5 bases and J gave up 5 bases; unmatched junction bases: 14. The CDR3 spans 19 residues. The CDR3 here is CASSRPRKGTSGRNNEQFF. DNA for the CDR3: TGTGCCAGCAGCCGGCCTAGGAAAGGGACTAGCGGGAGAAACAATGAGCAGTTCTTC.

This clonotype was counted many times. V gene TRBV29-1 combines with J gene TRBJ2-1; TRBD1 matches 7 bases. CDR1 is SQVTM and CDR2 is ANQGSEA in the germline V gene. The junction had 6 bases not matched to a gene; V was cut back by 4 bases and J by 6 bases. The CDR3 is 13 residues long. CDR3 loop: CSVGQGKVNEQFF. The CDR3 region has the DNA TGCAGCGTTGGACAGGGTAAGGTCAATGAGCAGTTCTTC.